This T cell receptor beta chain is from a study of CD8 T cells in ankylosing spondylitis (dated by TCRdb to between 2016 and 2019). Study-wide context: T cell receptor beta repertoires were profiled in healthy donors and ankylosing spondylitis patients so that disease-linked TCR variants could be found. In total, the full study cohort was made up of about 110 healthy donors and approximately 24 ankylosing spondylitis patients. Peripheral blood was sampled, and synovial fluid was additionally collected from ankylosing spondylitis patients. Study-level results and caveats: A TCR beta motif of seven or eight highly homologous amino acid variants appeared characteristic of blood from ankylosing spondylitis patients. The disease-linked clones showed a CD8+ phenotype and occurred at relatively low frequencies in peripheral blood. Some motif variants had previously been reported in the synovial fluid and blood of reactive arthritis patients, which suggests shared mechanisms of disease initiation. The disease-linked clones were reported as significantly enriched in matched synovial fluid samples from ankylosing spondylitis patients.

Sequencing was performed on an Illumina HiSeq 2500. TCR beta libraries were prepared by quantitative 5'-RACE with molecular barcodes. In the source study's methods: To identify disease-linked TCR variants, a new computational method was used, one built on a probabilistic model of VDJ rearrangement. The public reads were run again by TCRdb, first through fastp at Q25 and then through MiXCR, and only productive beta chains were kept. Records with the same CDR3 protein are collapsed into one entry carrying the most frequent genes and DNA. TCRdb assigned the V and J calls; the authors' analysis was not used. Recorded for this sample are about 360,000 distinct CDR3 sequences; roughly 15% of them occurred a single time. Around 0.99% of the sample rests with the top ten. With respect to this clonotype: The antigen it binds to is not known. No base qualities exist here, and no much larger clone lies one base off it.

Here V drops 1 base and J drops 6 bases, and the junction holds 5 bases not matched to any gene. CDR1 and CDR2, per the germline V gene, are SQVTM and ANQGSEA. Spanning cysteine to phenylalanine, the CDR3 consists of 13 amino acids. The CDR3 DNA has 39 bases and is translated from base 1. Material: blood, either unsorted or a sorted T cell fraction (not recorded which). The chain was built from TRBV29-1 and TRBJ2-7; TRBD1 fits 8 bases in the junction. The clonotype comes from a male donor with ankylosing spondylitis or in good health (not recorded which). The CDR3 protein is CSVEGDRGGEQYF. The DNA is as follows: TGCAGCGTTGAAGGAGACAGGGGAGGCGAGCAGTACTTC.